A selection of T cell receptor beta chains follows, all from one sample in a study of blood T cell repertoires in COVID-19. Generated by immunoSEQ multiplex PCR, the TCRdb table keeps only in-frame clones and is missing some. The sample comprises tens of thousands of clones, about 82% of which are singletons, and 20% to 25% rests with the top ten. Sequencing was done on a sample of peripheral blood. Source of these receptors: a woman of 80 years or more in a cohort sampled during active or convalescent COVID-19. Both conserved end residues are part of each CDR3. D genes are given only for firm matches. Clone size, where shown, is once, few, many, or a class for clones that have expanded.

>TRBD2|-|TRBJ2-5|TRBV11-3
TGTGCCAGCAGCGAAAGCGGGATCGGAAAGACCCAGTACTTC
CASSESGIGKTQYF
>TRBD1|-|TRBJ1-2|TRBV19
TGTGCCAGTAACGGCAGGGGGGTTGGCTACACCTTC
CASNGRGVGYTF
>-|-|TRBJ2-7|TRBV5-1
TGCGCCAGCACACGAGGAAGCTCCTACGAGCAGTACTTC
CASTRGSSYEQYF
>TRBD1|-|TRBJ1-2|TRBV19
TGTGCCAGTAAGTGGACAGGGGACTATGGCTACACCTTC
CASKWTGDYGYTF
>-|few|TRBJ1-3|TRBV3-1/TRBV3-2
TGTGCCAGCAGCCATGCTGGGAGGGTCCCAGGAAACACCATATATTTT
CASSHAGRVPGNTIYF
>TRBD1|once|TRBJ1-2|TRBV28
TGTGCCAGCAGTGGACAGGGTGGAACTAACTATGGCTACACCTTC
CASSGQGGTNYGYTF
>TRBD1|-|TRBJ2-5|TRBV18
TGTGCCAGCTCACCCCCCGGGACAGCCCTCCAAGAGACCCAGTACTTC
CASSPPGTALQETQYF
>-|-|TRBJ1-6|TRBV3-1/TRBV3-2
TGTGCCACCCTGGCGGAACCCAATTCACCCCTCCACTTT
CATLAEPNSPLHF
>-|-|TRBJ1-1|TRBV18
TGTGCCAGCTCACCACGTATCGGGGGACCCGATAACACTGAAGCTTTCTTT
CASSPRIGGPDNTEAFF
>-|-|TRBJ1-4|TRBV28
TGTGCCAGCACTCGACTGGGGGGTAGTGAAAAACTGTTTTTT
CASTRLGGSEKLFF